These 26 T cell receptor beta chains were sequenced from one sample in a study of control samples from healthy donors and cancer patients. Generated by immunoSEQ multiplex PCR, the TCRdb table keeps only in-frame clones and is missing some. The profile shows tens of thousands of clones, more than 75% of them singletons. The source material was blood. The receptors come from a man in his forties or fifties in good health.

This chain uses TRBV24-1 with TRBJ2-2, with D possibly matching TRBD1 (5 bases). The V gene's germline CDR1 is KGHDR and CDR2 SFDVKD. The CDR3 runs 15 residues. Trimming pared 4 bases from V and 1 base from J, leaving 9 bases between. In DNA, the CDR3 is TGTGCCACCAGTGACCCTACAGGGAACACCGGGGAGCTGTTTTTT. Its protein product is CATSDPTGNTGELFF.

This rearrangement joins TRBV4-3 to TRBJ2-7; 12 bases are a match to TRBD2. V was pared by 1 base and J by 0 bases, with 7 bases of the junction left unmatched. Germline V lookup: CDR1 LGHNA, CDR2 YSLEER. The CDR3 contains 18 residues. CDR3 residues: CASSQATGTSGSSYEQYF. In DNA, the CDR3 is TGCGCCAGCAGCCAAGCAACCGGGACTAGCGGGTCCTCCTACGAGCAGTACTTC.

CDR3 protein: CASSHDITGANVLTF. As DNA, the CDR3 is TGTGCCAGCAGTCATGACATCACTGGGGCCAACGTCCTGACTTTC. The V gene is TRBV5-6, the J gene TRBJ2-6; D is unclear. CDR3 size: 15 residues. Deletions cut 5 bases from V and 2 bases from J, with 11 bases between. Germline lookup yields CDR1 SGHDT and CDR2 YYEEEE.

CDR3 DNA: TGTGCCAGCAGCAGGGGACAGGGCAGTGTCACCGGGGAGCTGTTTTTT. Encoded protein: CASSRGQGSVTGELFF. The genes are TRBV5-6 and TRBJ2-2; TRBD1 matches 9 bases. The CDR3 spans 16 residues. V was clipped by 4 bases and J by 4 bases; unmatched bases: 8. Germline lookup yields CDR1 SGHDT and CDR2 YYEEEE.

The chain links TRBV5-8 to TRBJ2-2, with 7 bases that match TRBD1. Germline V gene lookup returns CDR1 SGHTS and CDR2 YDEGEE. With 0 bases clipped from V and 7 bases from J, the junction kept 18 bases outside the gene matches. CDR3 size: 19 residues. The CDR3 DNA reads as TGTGCCAGCAGCTTGGCCCCCCGGTCCCGACAGGGTCGGCACGGGGAGCTGTTTTTT. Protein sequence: CASSLAPRSRQGRHGELFF.

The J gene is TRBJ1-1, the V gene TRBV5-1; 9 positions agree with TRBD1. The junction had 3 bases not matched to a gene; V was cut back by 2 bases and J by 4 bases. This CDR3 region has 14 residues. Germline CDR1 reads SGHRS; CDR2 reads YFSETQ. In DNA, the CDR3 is TGCGCCAGCAGCTTACAGACAGGGGGCACTGAAGCTTTCTTT. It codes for CASSLQTGGTEAFF.

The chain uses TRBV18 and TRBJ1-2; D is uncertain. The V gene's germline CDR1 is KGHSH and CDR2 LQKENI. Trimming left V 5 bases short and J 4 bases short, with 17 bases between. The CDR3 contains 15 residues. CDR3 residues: CASSNIVGLSYGYTF. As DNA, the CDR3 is TGTGCCAGCTCAAATATTGTAGGACTGTCCTATGGCTACACCTTC.

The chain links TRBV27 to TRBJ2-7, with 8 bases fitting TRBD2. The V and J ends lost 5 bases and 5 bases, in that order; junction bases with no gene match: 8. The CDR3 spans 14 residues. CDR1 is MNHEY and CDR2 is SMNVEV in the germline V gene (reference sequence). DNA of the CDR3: TGTGCCAGCAGTCCACTGACTAGCGATGACGAGCAGTACTTC. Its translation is CASSPLTSDDEQYF.

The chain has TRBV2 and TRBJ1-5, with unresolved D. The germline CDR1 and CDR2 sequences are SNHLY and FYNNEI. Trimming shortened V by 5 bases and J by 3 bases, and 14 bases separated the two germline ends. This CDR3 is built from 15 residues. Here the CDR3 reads CASSLDGDYNQPQHF. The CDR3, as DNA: TGTGCCAGCAGTTTAGACGGCGACTACAATCAGCCCCAGCATTTT.

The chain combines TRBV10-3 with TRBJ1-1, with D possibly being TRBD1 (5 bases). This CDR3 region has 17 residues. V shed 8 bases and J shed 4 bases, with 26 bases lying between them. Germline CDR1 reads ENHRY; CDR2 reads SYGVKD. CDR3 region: CAISSGWGTAAGTEAFF. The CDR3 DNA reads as TGTGCCATCTCCAGCGGGTGGGGGACGGCAGCGGGCACTGAAGCTTTCTTT.

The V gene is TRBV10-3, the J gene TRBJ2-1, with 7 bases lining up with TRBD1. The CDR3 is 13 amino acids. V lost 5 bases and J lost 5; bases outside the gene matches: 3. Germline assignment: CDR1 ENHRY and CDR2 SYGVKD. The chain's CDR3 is CAISPGQDNEQFF. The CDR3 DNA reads TGTGCCATCAGTCCTGGACAGGACAATGAGCAGTTCTTC.

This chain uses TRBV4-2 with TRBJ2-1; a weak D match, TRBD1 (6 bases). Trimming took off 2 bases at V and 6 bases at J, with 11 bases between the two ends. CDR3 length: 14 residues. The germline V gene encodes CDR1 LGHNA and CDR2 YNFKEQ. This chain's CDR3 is CASSQRQDSNEQFF. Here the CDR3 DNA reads TGTGCCAGCAGCCAAAGACAGGACTCCAATGAGCAGTTCTTC.

DNA of the CDR3: TGTGCCAGCAGTCCTGGGGGGAGGGCCTCGTACGAGCAGTACTTC. Encoded protein: CASSPGGRASYEQYF. This chain joins TRBV6-5 and TRBJ2-7; 7 bases fit TRBD2. Germline CDR1 reads MNHEY; CDR2 reads SVGAGI. V gave up 5 bases and J gave up 4 bases; unmatched junction bases: 11. The CDR3 extends over 15 amino acids.

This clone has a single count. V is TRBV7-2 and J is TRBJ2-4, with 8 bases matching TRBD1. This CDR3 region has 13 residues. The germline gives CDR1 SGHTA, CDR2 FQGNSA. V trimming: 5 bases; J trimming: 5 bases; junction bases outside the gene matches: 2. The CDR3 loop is CASSKTGENIQYF. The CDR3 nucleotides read TGTGCCAGCAGCAAGACAGGGGAAAACATTCAGTACTTC.

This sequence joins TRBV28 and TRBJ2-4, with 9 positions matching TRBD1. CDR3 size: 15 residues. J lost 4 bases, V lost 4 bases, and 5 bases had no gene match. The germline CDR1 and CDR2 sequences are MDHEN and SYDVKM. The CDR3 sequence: CASSSEGTGKNIQYF. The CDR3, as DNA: TGTGCCAGCAGTTCTGAAGGGACAGGGAAAAACATTCAGTACTTC.

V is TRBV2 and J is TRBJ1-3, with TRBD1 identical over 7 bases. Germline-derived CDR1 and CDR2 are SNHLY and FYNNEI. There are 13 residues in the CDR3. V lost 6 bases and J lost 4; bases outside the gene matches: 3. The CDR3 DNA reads TGTGCCAGCAGCACAGGGGTGGGAAACACCATATATTTT. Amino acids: CASSTGVGNTIYF. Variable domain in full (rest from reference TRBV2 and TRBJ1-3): EPEVTQTPSHQVTQMGQEVILRCVPISNHLYFYWYRQILGQKVEFLVSFYNNEISEKSEIFDDQFSVERPDGSNFTLKIRSTKLEDSAMYFCASSTGVGNTIYFGEGSWLTVV.

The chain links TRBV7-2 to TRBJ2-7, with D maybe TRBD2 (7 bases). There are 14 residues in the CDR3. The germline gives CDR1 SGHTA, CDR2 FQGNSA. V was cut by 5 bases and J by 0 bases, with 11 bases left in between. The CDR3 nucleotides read TGTGCCAGCAGCCCTAGGGGGGGCTCCTACGAGCAGTACTTC. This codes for CASSPRGGSYEQYF.

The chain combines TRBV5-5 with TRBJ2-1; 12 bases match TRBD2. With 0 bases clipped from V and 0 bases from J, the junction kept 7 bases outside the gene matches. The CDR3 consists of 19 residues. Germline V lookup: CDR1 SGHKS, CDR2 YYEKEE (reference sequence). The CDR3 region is CASSLVGLAGSSSYNEQFF. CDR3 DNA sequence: TGTGCCAGCAGCTTGGTAGGACTAGCGGGGTCGAGCTCCTACAATGAGCAGTTCTTC.

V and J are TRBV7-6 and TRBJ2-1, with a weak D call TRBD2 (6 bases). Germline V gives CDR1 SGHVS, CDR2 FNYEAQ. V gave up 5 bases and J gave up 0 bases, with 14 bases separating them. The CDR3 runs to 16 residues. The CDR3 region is CASSQRDFVSYNEQFF. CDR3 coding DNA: TGTGCCAGCAGCCAACGGGACTTTGTCTCCTACAATGAGCAGTTCTTC.

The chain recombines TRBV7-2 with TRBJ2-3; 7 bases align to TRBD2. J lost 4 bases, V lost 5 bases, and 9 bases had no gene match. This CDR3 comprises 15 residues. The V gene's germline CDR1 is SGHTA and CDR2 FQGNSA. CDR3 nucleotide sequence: TGTGCCAGCAGCACCCCGGGACTACTCGCAGATACGCAGTATTTT. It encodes CASSTPGLLADTQYF.

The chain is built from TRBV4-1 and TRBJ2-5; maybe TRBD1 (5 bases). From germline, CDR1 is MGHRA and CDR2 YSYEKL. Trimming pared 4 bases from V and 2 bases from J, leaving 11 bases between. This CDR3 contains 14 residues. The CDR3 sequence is CASSLGQLQETQYF. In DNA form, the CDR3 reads TGCGCCAGCAGCCTGGGGCAGCTTCAAGAGACCCAGTACTTC.

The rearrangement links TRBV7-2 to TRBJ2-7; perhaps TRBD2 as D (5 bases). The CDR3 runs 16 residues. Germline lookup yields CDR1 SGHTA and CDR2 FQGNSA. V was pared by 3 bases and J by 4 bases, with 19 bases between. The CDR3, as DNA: TGTGCCAGCAGCTTGGTTTCGTCCGAGACTACGTACGAGCAGTACTTC. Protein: CASSLVSSETTYEQYF.

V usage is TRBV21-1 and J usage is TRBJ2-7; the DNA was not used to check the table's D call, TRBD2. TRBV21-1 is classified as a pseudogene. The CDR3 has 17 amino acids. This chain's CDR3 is CASSNRTSGSRVSEQYF. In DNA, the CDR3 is TGTGCCAGCAGCAACAGGACTAGCGGGAGTAGAGTATCCGAGCAGTACTTC.

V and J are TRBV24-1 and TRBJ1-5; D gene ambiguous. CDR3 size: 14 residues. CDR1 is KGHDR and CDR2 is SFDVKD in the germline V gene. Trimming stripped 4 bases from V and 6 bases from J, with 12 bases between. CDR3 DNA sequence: TGTGCCACCAGTGAGCCTCGTGTGGGTCAGCCCCAGCATTTT. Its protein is CATSEPRVGQPQHF.

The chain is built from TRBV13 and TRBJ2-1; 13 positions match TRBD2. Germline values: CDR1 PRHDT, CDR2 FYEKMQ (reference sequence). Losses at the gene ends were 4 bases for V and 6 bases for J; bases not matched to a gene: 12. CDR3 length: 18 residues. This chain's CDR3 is CASSSLRLAGGPTNEQFF. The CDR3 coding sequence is TGTGCCAGCAGCTCCCTACGACTAGCGGGAGGACCTACCAATGAGCAGTTCTTC.

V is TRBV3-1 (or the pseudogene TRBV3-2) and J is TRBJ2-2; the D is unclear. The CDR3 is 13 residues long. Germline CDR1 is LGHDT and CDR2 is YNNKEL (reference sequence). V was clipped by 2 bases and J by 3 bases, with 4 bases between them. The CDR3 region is CASSQTHTGELFF. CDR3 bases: TGTGCCAGCAGCCAAACACACACCGGGGAGCTGTTTTTT.